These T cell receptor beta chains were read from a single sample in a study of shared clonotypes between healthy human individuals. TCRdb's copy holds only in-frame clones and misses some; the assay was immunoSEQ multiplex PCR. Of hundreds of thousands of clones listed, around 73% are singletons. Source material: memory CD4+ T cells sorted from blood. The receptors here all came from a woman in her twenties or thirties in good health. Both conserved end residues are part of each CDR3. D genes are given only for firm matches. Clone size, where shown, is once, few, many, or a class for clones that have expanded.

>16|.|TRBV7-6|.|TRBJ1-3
TGTGCCAGCAGCTTAGCTGGCACGAGCTCTGGAAACACCATATATTTT
CASSLAGTSSGNTIYF
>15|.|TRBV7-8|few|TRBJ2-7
TGTGCCAGCAGCTTAGCGCAGGGGGGTATATACGAGCAGTACTTC
CASSLAQGGIYEQYF
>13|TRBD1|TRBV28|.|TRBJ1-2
TGTGCCAGCAGTGACAGGGGAAGGGATGGCTACACCTTC
CASSDRGRDGYTF
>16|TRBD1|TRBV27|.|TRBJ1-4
TGTGCCAGCAGTTCGGGACAGGGGGCTGCTGGAGAAAAACTGTTTTTT
CASSSGQGAAGEKLFF
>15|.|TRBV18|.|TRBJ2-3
TGTGCCAGCTCACCACAGTCTGGAGCGGGAGATACGCAGTATTTT
CASSPQSGAGDTQYF
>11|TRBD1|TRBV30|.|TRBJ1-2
TGTGCCTGGAAAAGACAGGGCAGCTACACCTTC
CAWKRQGSYTF
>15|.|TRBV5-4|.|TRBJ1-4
TGTGCCAGCAGCTTGACCGGGACCTCTAATGAAAAACTGTTTTTT
CASSLTGTSNEKLFF
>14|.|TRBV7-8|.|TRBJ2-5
TGTGCCAGCAGCTTAGGGTCACTAAAAGAGACCCAGTACTTC
CASSLGSLKETQYF
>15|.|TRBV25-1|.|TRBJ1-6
TGTGCCAGCAGTGAATTGGAGGATTTTCTAGGACCCCTCCACTTT
CASSELEDFLGPLHF
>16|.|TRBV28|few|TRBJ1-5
TGTGCCTCCCATATCAACGCCCTCGGGGGGGCAGGGCCCCAGCATTTT
CASHINALGGAGPQHF
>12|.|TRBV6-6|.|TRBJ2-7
TGTGCCAGCAGTTACCCCGCGGACGAGCAGTACTTC
CASSYPADEQYF
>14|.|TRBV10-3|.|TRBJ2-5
TGTGCCATCAGTCGATTGGGGGGGGCGGAGACCCAGTACTTC
CAISRLGGAETQYF
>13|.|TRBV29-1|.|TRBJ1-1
TGCAGCGTTGTTGGTGCGTGGGGCACTGAAGCTTTCTTT
CSVVGAWGTEAFF
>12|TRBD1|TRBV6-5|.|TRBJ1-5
TGTGCCAGCAGTGGACAGGGTTCTCCCCAGCATTTT
CASSGQGSPQHF
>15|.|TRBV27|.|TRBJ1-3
TGTGCCAGCAGACAAGGACGTAACTCTGGAAACACCATATATTTT
CASRQGRNSGNTIYF
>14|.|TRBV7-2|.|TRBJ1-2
TGTGCCAGCAGCTTAGACAGGCGAAGGGATGGCTACACCTTC
CASSLDRRRDGYTF
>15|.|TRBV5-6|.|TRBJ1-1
TGTGCCAGCAGTTTCACAGGGAGAAAGGACACTGAAGCTTTCTTT
CASSFTGRKDTEAFF
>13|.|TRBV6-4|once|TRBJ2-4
TGTGCCAGCAGTGGCCCGCACAAGGTAGGGTGGGACTTC
CASSGPHKVGWDF
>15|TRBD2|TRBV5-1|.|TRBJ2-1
TGCGCCAGCAGCCGATCTAGCGGGGGTTACAATGAGCAGTTCTTC
CASSRSSGGYNEQFF
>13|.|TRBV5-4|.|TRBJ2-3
TGTGCCAGCAGTCGCAGGGAGCAAGATACGCAGTATTTT
CASSRREQDTQYF
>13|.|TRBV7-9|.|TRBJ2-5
TGTGCCAGCAGCGAGCTGGTGGTGGGGACCCAGTACTTC
CASSELVVGTQYF
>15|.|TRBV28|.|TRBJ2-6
TGTGCCAGCAGTTCCCCCACCTCTGGGGCCAACGTCCTGACTTTC
CASSSPTSGANVLTF